In its sample, the clone carrying this T cell receptor beta chain was seen many times. RNA transcripts provided the source from which TCR beta CDR3 regions were amplified. The TCR CDR3 was amplified in a first-round RT-PCR using the HTBI primer set. TCRdb processed the multiplex PCR reads anew with MiXCR; each CDR3 protein has one entry. The table includes about 400,000 distinct CDR3 sequences, more than 12% detected once. Every diagnosis used clinical symptoms, serum thyroxine and TRAb, thyroid ultrasound and orbital computed tomography. The data are from a study of T cells in Graves' hyperthyroidism and ophthalmopathy. The germline V gene has CDR1 DFQATT and CDR2 SNEGSKA (reference sequence). There are 14 residues in the CDR3. V lost 5 bases to trimming and J lost 1 base, with 14 bases between them.

The sample comprised blood. The TCR originated in a young woman with Graves' hyperthyroidism. J is TRBJ2-5 and V is TRBV20-1; no reliable D call. The CDR3 reads CSAYAVAVQETQYF. CDR3 nucleotide sequence: TGCAGTGCTTACGCCGTAGCAGTCCAAGAGACCCAGTACTTC.